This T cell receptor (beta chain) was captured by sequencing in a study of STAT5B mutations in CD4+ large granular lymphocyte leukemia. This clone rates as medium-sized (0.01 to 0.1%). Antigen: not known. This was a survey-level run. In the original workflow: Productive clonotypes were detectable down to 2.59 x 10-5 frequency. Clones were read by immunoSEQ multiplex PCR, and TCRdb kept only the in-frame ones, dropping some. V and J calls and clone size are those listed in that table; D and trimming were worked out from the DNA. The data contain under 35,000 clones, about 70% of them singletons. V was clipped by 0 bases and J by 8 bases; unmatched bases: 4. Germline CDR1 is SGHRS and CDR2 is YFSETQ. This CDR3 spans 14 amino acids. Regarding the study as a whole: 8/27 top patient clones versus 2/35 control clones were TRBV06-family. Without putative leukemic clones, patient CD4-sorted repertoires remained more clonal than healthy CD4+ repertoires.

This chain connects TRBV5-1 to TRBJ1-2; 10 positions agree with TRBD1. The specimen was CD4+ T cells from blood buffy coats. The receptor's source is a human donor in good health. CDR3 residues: CASSLVGTGEGYTF. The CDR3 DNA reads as TGCGCCAGCAGCTTGGTAGGGACAGGGGAAGGCTACACCTTC.